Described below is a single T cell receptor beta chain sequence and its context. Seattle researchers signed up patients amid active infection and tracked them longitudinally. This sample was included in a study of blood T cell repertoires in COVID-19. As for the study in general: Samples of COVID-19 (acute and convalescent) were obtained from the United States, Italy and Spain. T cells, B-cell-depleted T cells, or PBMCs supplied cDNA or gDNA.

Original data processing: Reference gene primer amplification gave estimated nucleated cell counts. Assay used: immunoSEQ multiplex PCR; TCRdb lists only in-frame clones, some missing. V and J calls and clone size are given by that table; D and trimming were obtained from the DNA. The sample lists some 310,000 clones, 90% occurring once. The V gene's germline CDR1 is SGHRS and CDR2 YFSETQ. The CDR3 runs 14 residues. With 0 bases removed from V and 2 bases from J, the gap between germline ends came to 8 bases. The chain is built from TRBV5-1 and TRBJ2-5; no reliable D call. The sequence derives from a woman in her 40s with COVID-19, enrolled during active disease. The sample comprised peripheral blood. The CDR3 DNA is TGCGCCAGCAGCTTGGCCACCGGGCAAGAGACCCAGTACTTC. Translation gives CASSLATGQETQYF. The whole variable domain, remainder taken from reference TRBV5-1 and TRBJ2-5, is KAGVTQTPRYLIKTRGQQVTLSCSPISGHRSVSWYQQTPGQGLQFLFEYFSETQRNKGNFPGRFSGRQFSNSRSEMNVSTLELGDSALYLCASSLATGQETQYFGPGTRLLVL.